Listed here are 20 T cell receptor beta chains from one sample, sequenced in a study of blood T cells in healthy people across ages (dated by TCRdb to between 2014 and 2017). To prepare the library, 5' RACE was applied. Sequenced on an Illumina HiSeq 2500. A second PCR of roughly 7 to 12 cycles was run with a J-beta primer mix and a sample-barcoded 5' primer. TCRdb reworked the public reads: Q25 trimming with fastp, MiXCR clone assembly, productive beta chains retained. Merged by CDR3 protein, the rows form single entries marked with the most common genes and DNA. The sample table lists roughly 930,000 distinct CDR3 sequences, roughly 43% of them with a count of one. The biggest ten clones account for roughly 12% of the sample. The sample was blood. Every receptor here comes from a man aged 30-40 years in good health.

CDR3 nucleotide sequence: TGTGCCAGCAGCTTAGCAAGACTAGCGAGTCAATACGAGCAGTACTTC. It codes for CASSLARLASQYEQYF. The rearrangement links TRBV7-9 to TRBJ2-7; 8 nucleotides align to TRBD2. The CDR3 spans 16 residues. Germline values: CDR1 SEHNR, CDR2 FQNEAQ (reference sequence). Trimming took 0 bases from V and 4 from J; bases not matched to a gene: 8. The full variable domain, its missing parts supplied by reference TRBV7-9 and TRBJ2-7, is DTGVSQNPRHKITKRGQNVTFRCDPISEHNRLYWYRQTLGQGPEFLTYFQNEAQLEKSRLLSDRFSAERPKGSFSTLEIQRTEQGDSAMYLCASSLARLASQYEQYFGPGTRLTVT.

This clonotype was counted a few times. The CDR3 DNA reads as TGCGCCAGCAGCCAAGATCGGGCGAGGGTGGGGATTGACACTGAAGCTTTCTTT. This sequence encodes CASSQDRARVGIDTEAFF. The chain has TRBV4-3 and TRBJ1-1; D gene ambiguous. Trimming took off 0 bases at V and 3 bases at J, with 20 bases between the two ends. CDR1 is LGHNA, CDR2 YSLEER, per germline. This CDR3 has 18 amino acids.

The chain couples TRBV5-1 to TRBJ2-5; TRBD2 aligns across 9 bases. The last part of the DNA fits TRBJ2-7 better; the J call may be wrong. The CDR3 is made up of 15 amino acids. Germline V lookup: CDR1 SGHRS, CDR2 YFSETQ. The CDR3 sequence: CASSGGSSGVYEQYF. CDR3 sequence (DNA): TGCGCCAGCAGCGGAGGGTCTAGCGGGGTCTACGAGCAGTACTTC.

Turning to this clonotype: Sequence at one end of the junction differs from germline and may be a read error. This chain links TRBV4-2 with TRBJ2-1; D perhaps matches TRBD1 (6 bases). The germline CDR1 and CDR2 sequences are LGHNA and YNFKEQ. CDR3 size: 18 residues. DNA of the CDR3: TGTGTCAGCAGCCAAGATCCGACGGCGAGGGGGAGTAGGAATGAGCAGTTCTTC. It translates to CVSSQDPTARGSRNEQFF.

Regarding this clonotype: The junction departs from germline at one end; a sequencing error may be responsible. The V gene is TRBV12-3 or TRBV12-4, the J gene TRBJ2-1; TRBD2 aligns across 9 bases. The CDR3 spans 13 residues. CDR3 amino acids: CAGSRTSVYEQFF. The CDR3 nucleotides read TGTGCCGGCAGTCGGACTAGCGTTTACGAGCAGTTCTTC.

In nucleotides, the CDR3 is TGCAGTGCTAGAGTCGCGACTGGCACAGATACGCAGTATTTT. This gives the protein CSARVATGTDTQYF. The chain employs TRBV20-1 and TRBJ2-3, with D unresolved. CDR1 and CDR2 from the germline V gene are DFQATT and SNEGSKA (reference sequence). The ends were cut back, 1 base at V and 1 base at J, with 9 bases in the middle. The CDR3 has 14 amino acids.

The chain has TRBV5-1 and TRBJ2-1; 9 nucleotides align to TRBD1. Germline V gene sequence: CDR1 SGHRS, CDR2 YFSETQ. The trim removed 0 bases at V and 9 bases at J, leaving 10 bases unmatched. This CDR3 has 16 amino acids. The CDR3 here is CASSLGGSGTGTEQFF. The CDR3 coding sequence is TGCGCCAGCAGCTTGGGAGGCTCCGGGACAGGGACTGAGCAGTTCTTC.

In DNA, the CDR3 is TGTGCCAGCAGTTCCCTTAGGGGTTCAGAGACCCAGTTCTTC. This translates into CASSSLRGSETQFF. The V gene is TRBV27, the J gene TRBJ2-1; possibly TRBD1 for D (5 bases). Germline loops: CDR1 MNHEY, CDR2 SMNVEV (reference sequence). Trimming removed 4 bases at V and 13 bases at J, with 20 bases between. CDR3 length: 14 residues.

V and J are TRBV7-2 and TRBJ1-2, with 8 bases aligning to TRBD1. Germline V gene lookup returns CDR1 SGHTA and CDR2 FQGNSA. The ends lost 5 bases at V and 6 bases at J; junction bases unmatched: 8. The CDR3 is 14 residues long. The CDR3 sequence: CASSRQGSVNGYTF. The DNA for the CDR3 is TGTGCCAGCAGCAGACAGGGGAGCGTTAATGGCTACACCTTC.

DNA for the CDR3: TGTGCCAGCAGCCAAGACGCAGGCCGGGGGCAAGAGACCCAGTACTTC. This sequence encodes CASSQDAGRGQETQYF. This sequence joins TRBV4-2 and TRBJ2-7, with a possible D match to TRBD2 (6 bases). The assigned J gene may be wrong: the sequence end matches TRBJ2-5 better. CDR1 and CDR2 (germline): LGHNA, YNFKEQ. The CDR3 extends over 16 amino acids.

This clonotype was found a few times. This chain links TRBV5-6 with TRBJ2-7; D may match TRBD1 or TRBD2 (5 bases each). The germline V gene has CDR1 SGHDT and CDR2 YYEEEE. Trimming left V 0 bases short and J 4 bases short, with 11 bases between. CDR3 length: 14 amino acids. CDR3 DNA: TGTGCCAGCAGCTTGGGGGGGTTTCTTTACGAGCAGTACTTC. Encoded protein: CASSLGGFLYEQYF.

V and J are TRBV20-1 and TRBJ2-5; 7 nucleotides align to TRBD2. With 1 base clipped from V and 2 bases from J, the junction kept 7 bases outside the gene matches. This CDR3 region has 15 residues. Per germline, CDR1 DFQATT and CDR2 SNEGSKA (reference sequence). The CDR3 is CSARVTGGGQETQYF. The CDR3, as DNA: TGCAGTGCTAGAGTAACCGGGGGAGGGCAAGAGACCCAGTACTTC.

V usage is TRBV5-6 and J usage is TRBJ1-1; no reliable D call. V shed 4 bases and J shed 3 bases, with 13 bases lying between them. This CDR3 comprises 14 residues. Per the germline V gene, CDR1 is SGHDT and CDR2 is YYEEEE. As DNA, the CDR3 is TGTGCCAGCAGCCTAAGGACGGTCTACACTGAAGCTTTCTTT. It is translated as CASSLRTVYTEAFF. The full variable domain, its missing parts supplied by reference TRBV5-6 and TRBJ1-1, is DAGVTQSPTHLIKTRGQQVTLRCSPKSGHDTVSWYQQALGQGPQFIFQYYEEEERQRGNFPDRFSGHQFPNYSSELNVNALLLGDSALYLCASSLRTVYTEAFFGQGTRLTVV.

In this sample, this clonotype turned up a few times. Written as DNA, the CDR3 is TGTGCCAGCAGCTTAGGGGAGGGGATGAACACTGAAGCTTTCTTT. This translates into CASSLGEGMNTEAFF. This chain joins TRBV7-2 and TRBJ1-1, with D perhaps TRBD1 (5 bases). The V end was cut by 1 base, the J end by 0 bases, with 9 bases between. The CDR3 runs to 15 residues. Germline values: CDR1 SGHTA, CDR2 FQGNSA.

The gene calls are TRBV12-3 or TRBV12-4 and TRBJ1-4, with 10 bases that match TRBD1. The CDR3 has 15 residues. V lost 6 bases to trimming and J lost 6 bases; unmatched junction nucleotides: 7. The CDR3 protein is CASSARGQGYEKLFF. DNA for the CDR3: TGTGCCAGCAGCGCACGGGGACAGGGGTATGAAAAACTGTTTTTT.

Turning to this clonotype: The junction differs from germline at one of its ends, possibly a read error. V is TRBV7-2 and J is TRBJ1-4; no reliable D call. The CDR3 covers 13 residues. Germline CDR1 reads SGHTA; CDR2 reads FQGNSA. The CDR3 coding sequence is TGTGCCGGCAGCCCAGGACTTCGTGAAAAACTGTTTTTT. It is translated as CAGSPGLREKLFF.

A few counts support this clonotype. The chain joins TRBV28 to TRBJ2-3; D unclear. Between the trimmed V and J ends, which lost 6 bases and 2 bases, there was a span of 18 bases. Germline V gene sequence: CDR1 MDHEN, CDR2 SYDVKM. The CDR3 sequence is 16 residues long. The CDR3 is CASSLLGVGYTDTQYF. The CDR3 DNA reads TGTGCCAGCAGCCTTCTGGGTGTGGGGTACACAGATACGCAGTATTTT.

This clonotype was found a few times. CDR3 residues: CASSQDTWAGSYNEQFF. For the CDR3, the DNA is TGCGCCAGCAGCCAAGATACGTGGGCAGGAAGCTACAATGAGCAGTTCTTC. V usage is TRBV4-1 and J usage is TRBJ2-1; D remains ambiguous. V was shortened by 0 bases and J by 3 bases, with 15 bases between the two germline ends. The length of the CDR3 is 17 residues. The germline V gene has CDR1 MGHRA and CDR2 YSYEKL.

The table lists this clonotype with a few counts. The chain couples TRBV4-1 to TRBJ2-5; D might be TRBD1 (6 bases). The CDR3 is 15 residues long. Trimming removed 0 bases from V and 2 bases from J, with 10 bases in between. Germline V lookup: CDR1 MGHRA, CDR2 YSYEKL. CDR3 nucleotide sequence: TGCGCCAGCAGCCAAGACCGGGACATACAAGAGACCCAGTACTTC. Encoded protein: CASSQDRDIQETQYF.

V gene TRBV20-1 combines with J gene TRBJ2-3; no firm D call. Trimming took off 3 bases at V and 0 bases at J, with 13 bases between the two ends. The V gene's germline CDR1 is DFQATT and CDR2 SNEGSKA (reference sequence). The CDR3 covers 15 residues. The CDR3 is CSASSPRQSTDTQYF. The CDR3 DNA is TGCAGTGCTAGTTCCCCCAGGCAGAGCACAGATACGCAGTATTTT.